This paragraph covers one T cell receptor beta chain sequence. This entry belongs to a study of blood T cell repertoires in COVID-19. Using immunoSEQ multiplex PCR, the repertoire was profiled, and TCRdb retains in-frame clones only, with some absent. The sample has about 36,000 clones; nearly 90% are singletons. The CDR3 has 16 residues. Trimming stripped 1 base from V and 4 bases from J, with 13 bases between. Germline CDR1 and CDR2: LGHDT and YNNKEL (reference sequence). The TCR originated in a human donor in a cohort sampled during active COVID-19. The chain is built from TRBV3-1 (or the pseudogene TRBV3-2) and TRBJ1-4; no clear D. The sequenced sample consisted of peripheral blood. In nucleotides, the CDR3 is TGTGCCAGCAGCCAAGTCCCCGGGCGGGGTAATGAAAAACTGTTTTTT. Its translation: CASSQVPGRGNEKLFF.